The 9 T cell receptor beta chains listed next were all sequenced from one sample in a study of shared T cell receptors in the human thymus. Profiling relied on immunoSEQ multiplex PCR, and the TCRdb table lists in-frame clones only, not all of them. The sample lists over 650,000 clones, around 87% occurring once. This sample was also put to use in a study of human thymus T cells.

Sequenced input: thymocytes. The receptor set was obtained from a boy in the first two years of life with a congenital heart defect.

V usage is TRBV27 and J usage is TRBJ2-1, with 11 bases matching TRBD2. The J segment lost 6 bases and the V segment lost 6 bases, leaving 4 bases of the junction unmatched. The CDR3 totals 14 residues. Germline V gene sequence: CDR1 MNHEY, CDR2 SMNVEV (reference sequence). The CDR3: CASSTGTSGNEQFF. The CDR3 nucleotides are TGTGCCAGCAGCACCGGGACTAGCGGCAATGAGCAGTTCTTC.

The CDR3: CASSPTGGGQETQYF. CDR3 coding DNA: TGTGCCAGCAGTCCGACAGGGGGAGGACAAGAGACCCAGTACTTC. J is TRBJ2-5 and V is TRBV6-5, with 9 bases that match TRBD1. CDR1 is MNHEY and CDR2 is SVGAGI in the germline V gene. This CDR3 is built from 15 residues. V was pared by 5 bases and J by 2 bases, with 6 bases of the junction left unmatched.

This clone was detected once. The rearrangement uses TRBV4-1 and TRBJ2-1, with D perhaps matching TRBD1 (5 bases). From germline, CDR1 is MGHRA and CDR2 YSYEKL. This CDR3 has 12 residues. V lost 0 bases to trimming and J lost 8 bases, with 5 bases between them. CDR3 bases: TGCGCCAGCAGCCAAGAGGGGCATGAGCAGTTCTTC. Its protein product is CASSQEGHEQFF.

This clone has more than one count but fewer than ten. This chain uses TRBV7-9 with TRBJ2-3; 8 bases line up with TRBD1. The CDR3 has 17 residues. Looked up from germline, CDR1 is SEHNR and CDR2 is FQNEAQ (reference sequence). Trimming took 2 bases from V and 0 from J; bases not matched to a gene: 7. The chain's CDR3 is CASSLLQGAISTDTQYF. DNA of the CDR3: TGTGCCAGCAGCTTATTGCAGGGGGCGATTAGCACAGATACGCAGTATTTT.

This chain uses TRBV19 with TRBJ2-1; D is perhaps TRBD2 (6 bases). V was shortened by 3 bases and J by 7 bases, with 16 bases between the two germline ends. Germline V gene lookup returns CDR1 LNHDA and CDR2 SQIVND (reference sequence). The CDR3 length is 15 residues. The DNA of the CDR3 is TGTGCCAGTAGTATGGGGGGAGGCGTGGGTAATGAGCAGTTCTTC. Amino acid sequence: CASSMGGGVGNEQFF.

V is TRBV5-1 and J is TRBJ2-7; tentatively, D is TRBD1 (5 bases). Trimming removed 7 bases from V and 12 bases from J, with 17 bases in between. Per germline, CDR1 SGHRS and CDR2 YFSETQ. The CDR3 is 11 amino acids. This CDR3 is CASGLRVHAYF. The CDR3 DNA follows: TGCGCCAGCGGCCTCAGGGTCCATGCGTACTTC.

The CDR3 protein is CASSLIEEFSPSYEQYF. DNA of the CDR3: TGTGCCAGCAGCTTAATTGAAGAGTTCTCCCCTTCCTACGAGCAGTACTTC. The rearrangement uses TRBV7-8 and TRBJ2-7; no firm D call. The CDR3 is 17 residues long. From germline, CDR1 is SGHVS and CDR2 FQNEAQ. V lost 2 bases and J 1 base, leaving 18 bases between the germline ends.

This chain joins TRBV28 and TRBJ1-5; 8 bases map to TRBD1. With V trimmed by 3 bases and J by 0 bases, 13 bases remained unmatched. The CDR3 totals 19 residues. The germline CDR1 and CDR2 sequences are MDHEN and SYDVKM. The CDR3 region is CASSFGDRRQTNSNQPQHF. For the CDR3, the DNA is TGTGCCAGCAGTTTTGGGGACAGGAGACAAACTAATAGCAATCAGCCCCAGCATTTT.

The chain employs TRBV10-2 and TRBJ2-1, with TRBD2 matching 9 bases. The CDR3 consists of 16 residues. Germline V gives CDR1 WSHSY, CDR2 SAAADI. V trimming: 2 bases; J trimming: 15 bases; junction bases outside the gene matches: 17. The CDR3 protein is CASSEAMVGLAGVPFF. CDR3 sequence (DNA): TGCGCCAGCAGTGAGGCAATGGTGGGACTAGCAGGGGTCCCGTTCTTC.